There are a few counts of the clone carrying this T cell receptor beta chain. Its antigen is not identified. Trimming shortened V by 5 bases and J by 4 bases, and 17 bases separated the two germline ends. The germline V gene encodes CDR1 LGHDT and CDR2 YNNKEL (reference sequence). This CDR3 spans 15 amino acids. The sample comes from a study of T cell repertoires in cytomegalovirus infection. Study summary: The authors used CMV epitopes that were HLA-C-restricted (recently identified) and HLA-B-restricted (well studied). CMV infection plus the matching HLA type was flagged by public TCR beta signatures.

TCRdb independently ran MiXCR on the reads; one entry per CDR3 protein. The sample carries fewer than 1,000,000 distinct CDR3 sequences, around 29% recorded once. This clonotype originated in a human donor in good health (CMV status not recorded). Some clones in this sample may be carry-over from other donors' samples. The gene calls are TRBV3-1 and TRBJ1-2; maybe TRBD1 (5 bases). This material consisted of cultured CD8+ T cells from PBMCs, taken from culture after CMV antigen stimulation. The CDR3 sequence: CASSTQDGAFYGYTF. Here the CDR3 DNA reads TGTGCCAGCAGCACTCAAGACGGGGCCTTCTATGGCTACACCTTC.